This T cell receptor (beta chain) appears in the sequencing data of a study of T cell responses to AZD1222 COVID-19 vaccine. Whole-study results and caveats: Regions 160-218 and 743-854 dominated among vaccine-associated CD4 TCRs spanning spike. Among those given AZD1222, only five or six were seropositive at baseline. Epitopes outside B.1.351 and B.1.1.7 mutated regions reportedly drew nearly half of spike TCRs. Among the donors, most were white British and more were female, and clonal diversity was possibly underestimated.

The V and J ends lost 3 bases and 4 bases respectively, with 12 bases between them. Germline V gives CDR1 GTSNPN, CDR2 SVGIG (reference sequence). The CDR3 spans 14 residues. The table came from immunoSEQ multiplex PCR; TCRdb's copy has only in-frame clones and leaves some out. Among 90,000 to 150,000 clones listed, about 90% were seen once. Regarding this clone: Its target is not known.

The chain joins TRBV30 to TRBJ1-4; no clear D. This sequence originates from an adult in good health. This specimen consisted of peripheral blood, obtained on day 0 of AZD1222 vaccination. CDR3 protein: CAWRLPRNNEKLFF. CDR3 DNA: TGTGCCTGGAGACTACCCCGGAATAATGAAAAACTGTTTTTT.